This record looks at one TCR beta chain sequence and its context. The CDR3 extends over 16 amino acids. Germline V CDR1 and CDR2: SGHRS, YFSETQ. Deletions cut 4 bases from V and 2 bases from J, with 19 bases between. The source of the sample is a study of regulatory T cells in long-lasting Graves disease. Sample time point: newly diagnosed GD, antithyroid drugs for less than 3 months. After RNA was extracted from PBMCs, the TCR library was made from it. Sequencing libraries for TCR beta were prepared with iRepertoire HTBI primers and Arm-PCR of CDR3 regions. Each CDR3 protein is one row after TCRdb ran MiXCR on the multiplex PCR reads. The table records approximately 400,000 distinct CDR3 sequences, about 15% of them present only once. These data also featured in a second study, about T cells in Graves' hyperthyroidism and ophthalmopathy.

The sequenced sample was peripheral blood mononuclear cells (PBMCs), obtained at new diagnosis, from a patient treated with antithyroid drugs. This TCR was recovered from a young woman with Graves disease. The V call is TRBV5-1, the J call TRBJ2-7, with D maybe TRBD2 (6 bases). The CDR3 loop is CASSPATGGLTYEQYF. The CDR3 DNA reads as TGCGCCAGCAGCCCTGCAACCGGGGGACTTACCTACGAGCAGTACTTC.